These 10 T cell receptor beta chains were sequenced from one sample in a study of shared clonotypes between healthy human individuals. CD8 cells regarded as naive lacked CD45RO, were positively chosen for CCR7, and omitted terminally differentiated effector memory CD45RA+ cells. Method: immunoSEQ multiplex PCR; TCRdb's copy keeps in-frame clones and lacks some. The sample contains about 1,800,000 clones, about 95% of which appear only once. Source material: naive CD8+ T cells sorted from blood. Receptors originate from a young man in good health.

This chain joins TRBV4-2 and TRBJ2-2; no clear D. Trimming took off 0 bases at V and 0 bases at J, with 8 bases between the two ends. CDR1 is LGHNA, CDR2 YNFKEQ, per germline. The CDR3 consists of 16 residues. The CDR3 DNA reads as TGTGCCAGCAGCCAAGATTCCTCATCGAACACCGGGGAGCTGTTTTTT. This codes for CASSQDSSSNTGELFF.

This chain links TRBV2 with TRBJ1-2; no clear D gene. V lost 6 bases and J lost 0, with 11 bases in between. This CDR3 region has 14 residues. Germline lookup yields CDR1 SNHLY and CDR2 FYNNEI. The CDR3 loop reads CASRPTDANYGYTF. CDR3 in DNA: TGTGCCAGCAGGCCGACGGACGCTAACTATGGCTACACCTTC.

This clone has only one observation. V is TRBV27 and J is TRBJ1-5, with D perhaps TRBD1 (5 bases). Germline CDR1 is MNHEY and CDR2 is SMNVEV (reference sequence). The CDR3 contains 14 residues. Trimming removed 5 bases from V and 0 bases from J, with 8 bases in between. The CDR3 coding sequence is TGTGCCAGCAGTACGACAGATAGCAATCAGCCCCAGCATTTT. Translated: CASSTTDSNQPQHF.

CDR3 loop: CASSQDPTYSGNTIYF. The CDR3 coding sequence is TGTGCCAGCAGCCAAGATCCCACGTACTCTGGAAACACCATATATTTT. The chain combines TRBV4-2 with TRBJ1-3; D gene ambiguous. The CDR3 is 16 residues long. V was clipped by 0 bases and J by 0 bases, with 9 bases between them. Germline CDR1 and CDR2: LGHNA and YNFKEQ.

Comments on this clone: Distinct nucleotide sequences in the sample also encode this CDR3. The chain combines TRBV4-3 with TRBJ2-7; D remains unclear. This CDR3 comprises 13 residues. Trimming took off 3 bases at V and 3 bases at J, with 9 bases between the two ends. Germline CDR1 is LGHNA and CDR2 is YSLEER. In DNA, the CDR3 is TGCGCCAGCAGCCAGGGTTTGGACTACGAGCAGTACTTC. Amino acids: CASSQGLDYEQYF.

The J gene is TRBJ2-7, the V gene TRBV27; 8 nucleotides line up with TRBD2. Germline-derived CDR1 and CDR2 are MNHEY and SMNVEV (reference sequence). V lost 4 bases, J lost 3 bases, and 8 bases stayed unmatched. The CDR3 has 15 residues. The DNA of the CDR3 is TGTGCCAGCAGTTGGGGGAGCGGGGGACTCTACGAGCAGTACTTC. This codes for CASSWGSGGLYEQYF.

This sequence joins TRBV7-9 and TRBJ2-2; 7 bases are a match to TRBD1. The CDR3 contains 13 residues. Per the germline V gene, CDR1 is SEHNR and CDR2 is FQNEAQ (reference sequence). The ends lost 10 bases at V and 1 base at J; junction bases unmatched: 3. DNA of the CDR3: TGTGCCACAGACAGGGAGAACACCGGGGAGCTGTTTTTT. This codes for CATDRENTGELFF. The complete variable domain, with remaining parts taken from reference TRBV7-9 and TRBJ2-2, reads DTGVSQNPRHKITKRGQNVTFRCDPISEHNRLYWYRQTLGQGPEFLTYFQNEAQLEKSRLLSDRFSAERPKGSFSTLEIQRTEQGDSAMYLCATDRENTGELFFGEGSRLTVL.

This chain joins TRBV7-2 and TRBJ2-7; TRBD2 matches 11 bases. With V trimmed by 0 bases and J by 0 bases, 4 bases remained unmatched. Germline V gene data show CDR1 as SGHTA and CDR2 as FQGNSA. This CDR3 comprises 17 residues. The CDR3 loop reads CASSLAGLAESSYEQYF. The CDR3 nucleotides are TGTGCCAGCAGCTTAGCGGGACTAGCGGAGAGCTCCTACGAGCAGTACTTC.

Worth noting for this clone: The sample holds other DNA sequences that translate to the same CDR3. J is TRBJ2-7 and V is TRBV11-2; no clear D. Germline lookup yields CDR1 SGHAT and CDR2 FQNNGV. The V gene lost 0 bases and the J gene lost 2 bases, with 11 bases spanning the gap. The CDR3 spans 15 residues. CDR3: CASSLEAARTYEQYF. The CDR3 DNA reads TGTGCCAGCAGCTTAGAGGCCGCCCGAACCTACGAGCAGTACTTC.

The genes are TRBV11-3 and TRBJ2-1, with a possible D match to TRBD1 (6 bases). The CDR3 covers 14 residues. Trimming left V 5 bases short and J 6 bases short, with 14 bases between. Germline loops: CDR1 SGHNT, CDR2 YENEEA. CDR3 loop: CASSLRGSVNEQFF. The CDR3 nucleotides are TGTGCCAGCAGCCTCAGGGGTTCGGTCAATGAGCAGTTCTTC.